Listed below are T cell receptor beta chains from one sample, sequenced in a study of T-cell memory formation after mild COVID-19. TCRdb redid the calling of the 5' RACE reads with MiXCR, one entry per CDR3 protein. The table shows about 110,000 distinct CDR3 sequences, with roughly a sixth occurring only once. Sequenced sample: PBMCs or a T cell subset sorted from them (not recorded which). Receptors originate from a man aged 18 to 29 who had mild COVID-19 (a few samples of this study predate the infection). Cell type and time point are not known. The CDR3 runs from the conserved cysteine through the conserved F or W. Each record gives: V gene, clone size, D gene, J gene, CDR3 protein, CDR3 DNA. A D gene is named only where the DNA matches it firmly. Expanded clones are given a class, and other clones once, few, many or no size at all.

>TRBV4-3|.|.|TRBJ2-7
CASSQDGRGREQYF
TGCGCCAGCAGCCAAGATGGACGTGGTCGTGAGCAGTACTTC
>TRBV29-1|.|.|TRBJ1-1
CSVGGVLNTEAFF
TGCAGCGTTGGGGGGGTTCTTAACACTGAAGCTTTCTTT
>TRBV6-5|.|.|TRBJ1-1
CASSSAGIVGTEAFF
TGTGCCAGCAGTTCAGCAGGGATCGTCGGCACTGAAGCTTTCTTT
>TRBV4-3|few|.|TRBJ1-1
CASSQDQSARVAFF
TGCGCCAGCAGCCAAGATCAATCAGCCCGGGTAGCTTTCTTT
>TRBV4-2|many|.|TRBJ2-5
CASSRTQGGETQYF
TGTGCCAGCAGCCGTACACAGGGAGGTGAGACCCAGTACTTC
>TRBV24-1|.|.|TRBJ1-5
CATSESGWDQPQHF
TGTGCCACCAGTGAGTCGGGGTGGGATCAGCCCCAGCATTTT
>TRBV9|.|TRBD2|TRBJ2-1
CASSVGLAGGNEQFF
TGTGCCAGCAGCGTGGGACTAGCGGGTGGGAATGAGCAGTTCTTC
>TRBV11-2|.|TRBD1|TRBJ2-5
CASSFTWSPGQGRETQYF
TGTGCCAGCAGCTTCACATGGAGTCCGGGACAGGGTCGAGAGACCCAGTACTTC
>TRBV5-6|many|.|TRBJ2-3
CASSSLTLASTDTQYF
TGTGCCAGCAGCTCGCTGACTTTGGCTAGCACAGATACGCAGTATTTT
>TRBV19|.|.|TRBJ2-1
CASSPLAPHNEQFF
TGTGCCAGTAGTCCCCTAGCACCCCACAATGAGCAGTTCTTC
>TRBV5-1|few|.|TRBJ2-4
CASSRKGNIQYF
TGCGCCAGCAGCAGGAAGGGAAACATTCAGTACTTC
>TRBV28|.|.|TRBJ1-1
CASSFITRPEAFF
TGTGCCAGCAGTTTCATCACGCGTCCTGAAGCTTTCTTT
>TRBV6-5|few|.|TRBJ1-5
CASSPEGGGNQPQHF
TGTGCCAGCAGTCCGGAGGGAGGCGGCAATCAGCCCCAGCATTTT
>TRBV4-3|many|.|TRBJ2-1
CASSQGAPNNEQFF
TGCGCCAGCAGCCAGGGGGCGCCGAACAATGAGCAGTTCTTC
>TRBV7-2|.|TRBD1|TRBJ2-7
CASSWTGGYEQYF
TGTGCCAGCAGCTGGACAGGGGGCTACGAGCAGTACTTC
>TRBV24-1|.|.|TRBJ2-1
CATSDFAGRYYNEQFF
TGTGCCACCAGTGATTTTGCCGGCAGGTATTACAATGAGCAGTTCTTC
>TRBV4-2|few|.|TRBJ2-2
CASSQDRPGELFF
TGTGCCAGCAGCCAAGACAGGCCCGGGGAGCTGTTTTTT
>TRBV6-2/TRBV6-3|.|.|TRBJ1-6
CASSSTLTGSFSPLHF
TGTGCCAGCAGTTCCACTCTGACAGGCTCCTTCTCACCCCTCCACTTT